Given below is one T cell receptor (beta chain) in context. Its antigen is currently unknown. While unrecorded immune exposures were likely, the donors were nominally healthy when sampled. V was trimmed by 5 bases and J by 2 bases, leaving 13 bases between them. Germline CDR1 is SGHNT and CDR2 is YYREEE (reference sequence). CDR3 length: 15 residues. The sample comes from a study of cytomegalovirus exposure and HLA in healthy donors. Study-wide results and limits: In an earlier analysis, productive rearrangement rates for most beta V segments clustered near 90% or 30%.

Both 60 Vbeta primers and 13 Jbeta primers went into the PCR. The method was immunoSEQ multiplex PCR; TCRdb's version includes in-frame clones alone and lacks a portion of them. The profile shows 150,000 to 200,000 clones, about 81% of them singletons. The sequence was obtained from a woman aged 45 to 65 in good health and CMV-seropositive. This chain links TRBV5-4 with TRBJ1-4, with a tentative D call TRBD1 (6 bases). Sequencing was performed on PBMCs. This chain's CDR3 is CASSPGVVTNEKLFF. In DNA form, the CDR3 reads TGTGCCAGCAGTCCAGGGGTTGTCACTAATGAAAAACTGTTTTTT.